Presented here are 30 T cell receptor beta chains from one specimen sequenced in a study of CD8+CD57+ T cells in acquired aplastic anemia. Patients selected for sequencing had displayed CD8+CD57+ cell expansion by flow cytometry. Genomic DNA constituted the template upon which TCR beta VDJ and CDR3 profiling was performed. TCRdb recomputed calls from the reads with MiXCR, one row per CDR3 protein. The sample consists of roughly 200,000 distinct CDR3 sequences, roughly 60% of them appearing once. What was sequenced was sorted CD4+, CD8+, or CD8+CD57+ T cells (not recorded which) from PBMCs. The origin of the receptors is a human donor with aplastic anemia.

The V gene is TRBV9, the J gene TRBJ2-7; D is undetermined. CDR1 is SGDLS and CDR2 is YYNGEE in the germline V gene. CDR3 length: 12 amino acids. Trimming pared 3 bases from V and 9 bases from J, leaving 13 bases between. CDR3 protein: CASSAPGTVQYF. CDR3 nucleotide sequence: TGTGCCAGCAGCGCACCTGGAACGGTGCAGTACTTC.

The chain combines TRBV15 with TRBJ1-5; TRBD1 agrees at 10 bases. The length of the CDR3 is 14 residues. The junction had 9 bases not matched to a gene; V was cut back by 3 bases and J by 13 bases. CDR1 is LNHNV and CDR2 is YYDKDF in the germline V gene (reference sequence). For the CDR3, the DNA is TGTGCCACCAGCAGCGACAGGGGGCCTAGCATTCAGCATTTT. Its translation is CATSSDRGPSIQHF.

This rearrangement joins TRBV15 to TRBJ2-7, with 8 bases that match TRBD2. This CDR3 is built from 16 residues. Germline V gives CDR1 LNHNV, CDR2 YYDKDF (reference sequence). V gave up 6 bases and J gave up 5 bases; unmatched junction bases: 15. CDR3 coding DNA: TGTGCCACCAGTGATGCGGGCGGGGGGCTAAAGGACGAGCAGTACTTC. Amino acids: CATSDAGGGLKDEQYF.

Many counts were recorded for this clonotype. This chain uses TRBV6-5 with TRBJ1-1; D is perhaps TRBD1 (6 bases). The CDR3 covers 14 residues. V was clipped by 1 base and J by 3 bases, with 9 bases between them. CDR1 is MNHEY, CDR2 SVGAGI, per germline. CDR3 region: CASSYWDKDTEAFF. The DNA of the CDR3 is TGTGCCAGCAGTTACTGGGACAAGGACACTGAAGCTTTCTTT.

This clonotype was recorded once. The DNA of the CDR3 is TGTGCCATCAGTGATGGTCCAGGGAAGGGTTCACCCCTCCACTTT. This gives the protein CAISDGPGKGSPLHF. The chain recombines TRBV10-3 with TRBJ1-6; possibly TRBD1 for D (5 bases). The CDR3 has 15 amino acids. Germline values: CDR1 ENHRY, CDR2 SYGVKD. V lost 3 bases to trimming and J lost 9 bases, with 15 bases between them.

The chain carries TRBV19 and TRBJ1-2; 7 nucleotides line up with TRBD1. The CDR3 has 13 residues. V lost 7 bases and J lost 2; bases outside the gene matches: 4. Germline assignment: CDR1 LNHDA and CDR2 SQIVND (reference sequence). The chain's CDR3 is CASTPGQNYGYTF. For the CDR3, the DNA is TGTGCCAGTACCCCGGGACAGAACTATGGCTACACCTTC.

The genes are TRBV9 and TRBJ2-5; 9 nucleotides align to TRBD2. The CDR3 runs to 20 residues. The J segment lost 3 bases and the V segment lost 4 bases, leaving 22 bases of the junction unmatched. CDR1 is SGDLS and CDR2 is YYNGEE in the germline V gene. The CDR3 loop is CASSLEGPVAGDLVEETQYF. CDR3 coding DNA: TGTGCCAGCAGCTTAGAGGGGCCGGTAGCGGGAGATCTAGTCGAAGAGACCCAGTACTTC.

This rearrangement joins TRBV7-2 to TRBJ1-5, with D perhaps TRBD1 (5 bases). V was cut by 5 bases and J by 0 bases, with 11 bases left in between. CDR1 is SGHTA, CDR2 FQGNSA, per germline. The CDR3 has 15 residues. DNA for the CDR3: TGTGCCAGCAGCCTTGACAGTCTTAGCAATCAGCCCCAGCATTTT. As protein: CASSLDSLSNQPQHF.

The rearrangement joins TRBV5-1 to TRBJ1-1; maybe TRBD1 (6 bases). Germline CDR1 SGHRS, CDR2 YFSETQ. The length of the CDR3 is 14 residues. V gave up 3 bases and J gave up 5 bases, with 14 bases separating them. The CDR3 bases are TGCGCCAGCAGCTGGGAGGGGGGGGTTACTGAAGCTTTCTTT. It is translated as CASSWEGGVTEAFF.

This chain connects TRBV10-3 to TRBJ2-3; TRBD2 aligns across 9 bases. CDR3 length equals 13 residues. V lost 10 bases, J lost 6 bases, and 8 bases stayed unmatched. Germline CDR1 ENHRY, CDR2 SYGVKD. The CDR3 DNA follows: TGTGCCAACAAGGTGCGGGAGGGCGATACGCAGTATTTT. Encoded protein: CANKVREGDTQYF.

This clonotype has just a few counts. In DNA, the CDR3 is TGTGCCAGCAGCTTAGACTACACCGGGGAGCTGTTTTTT. Translation gives CASSLDYTGELFF. The chain couples TRBV7-9 to TRBJ2-2; D uncertain. Germline CDR1 is SEHNR and CDR2 is FQNEAQ (reference sequence). CDR3 length equals 13 residues. Trimming took off 1 base at V and 3 bases at J, with 3 bases between the two ends.

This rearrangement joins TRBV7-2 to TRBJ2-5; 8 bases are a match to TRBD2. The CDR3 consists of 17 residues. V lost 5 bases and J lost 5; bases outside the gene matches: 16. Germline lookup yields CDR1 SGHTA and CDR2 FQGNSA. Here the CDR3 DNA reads TGTGCCAGCAGCCAGAGGGGGGGAGCGGGGGATCGGGAGACCCAGTACTTC. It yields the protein CASSQRGGAGDRETQYF.

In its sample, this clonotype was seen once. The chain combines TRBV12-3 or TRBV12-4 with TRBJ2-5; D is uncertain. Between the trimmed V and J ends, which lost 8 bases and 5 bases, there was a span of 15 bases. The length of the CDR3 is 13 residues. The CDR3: CASSRTEWETQYF. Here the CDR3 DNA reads TGTGCCAGCTCCCGGACCGAGTGGGAGACCCAGTACTTC.

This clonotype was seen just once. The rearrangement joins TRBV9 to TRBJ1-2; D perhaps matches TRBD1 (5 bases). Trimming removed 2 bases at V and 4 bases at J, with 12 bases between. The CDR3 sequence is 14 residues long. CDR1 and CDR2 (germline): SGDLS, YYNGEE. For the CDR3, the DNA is TGTGCCAGCAGCGTCGGGGGAGATGGCTATGGCTACACCTTC. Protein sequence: CASSVGGDGYGYTF.

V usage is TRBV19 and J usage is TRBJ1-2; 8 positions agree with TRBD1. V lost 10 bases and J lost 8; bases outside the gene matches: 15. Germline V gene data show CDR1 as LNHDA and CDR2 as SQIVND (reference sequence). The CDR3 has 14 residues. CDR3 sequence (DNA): TGTGCCACGTTAAAGGACAGGGACACCCGGGGCTACACCTTC. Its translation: CATLKDRDTRGYTF.

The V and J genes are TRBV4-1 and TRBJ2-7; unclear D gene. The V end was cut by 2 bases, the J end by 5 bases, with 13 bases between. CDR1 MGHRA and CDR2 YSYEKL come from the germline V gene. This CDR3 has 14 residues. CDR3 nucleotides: TGCGCCAGCAGCCAATCAGCTCTAATCAACGAGCAGTACTTC. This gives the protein CASSQSALINEQYF.

CDR3 sequence reads: CASRDPTTRPYEQYF. The CDR3 coding sequence is TGTGCCAGCCGCGATCCCACGACACGGCCCTACGAGCAGTACTTC. This rearrangement joins TRBV19 to TRBJ2-7; D not resolved. There are 15 residues in the CDR3. Per germline, CDR1 LNHDA and CDR2 SQIVND (reference sequence). Trimming took 9 bases from V and 2 from J, leaving 20 bases between them.

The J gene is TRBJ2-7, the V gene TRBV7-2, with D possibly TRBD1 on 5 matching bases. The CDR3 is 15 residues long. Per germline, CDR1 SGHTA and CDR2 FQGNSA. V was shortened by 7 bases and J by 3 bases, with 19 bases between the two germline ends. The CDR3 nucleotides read TGTGCCAGCAACCCCGCCGGCGACAGTATCTACGAGCAGTACTTC. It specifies CASNPAGDSIYEQYF.

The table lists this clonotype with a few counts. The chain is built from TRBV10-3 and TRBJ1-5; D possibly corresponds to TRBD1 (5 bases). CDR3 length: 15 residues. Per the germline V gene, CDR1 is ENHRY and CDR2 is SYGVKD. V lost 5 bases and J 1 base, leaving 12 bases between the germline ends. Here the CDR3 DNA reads TGTGCCATCAGTCCAGGGTACGGCAGCAATCAGCCCCAGCATTTT. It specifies CAISPGYGSNQPQHF.

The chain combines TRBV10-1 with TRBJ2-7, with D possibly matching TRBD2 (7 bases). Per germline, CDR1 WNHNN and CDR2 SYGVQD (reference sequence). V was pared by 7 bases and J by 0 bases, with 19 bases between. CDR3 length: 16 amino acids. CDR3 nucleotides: TGCGCCAGCACCCCCCAGGGGCGGGACTACTCCTACGAGCAGTACTTC. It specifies CASTPQGRDYSYEQYF.

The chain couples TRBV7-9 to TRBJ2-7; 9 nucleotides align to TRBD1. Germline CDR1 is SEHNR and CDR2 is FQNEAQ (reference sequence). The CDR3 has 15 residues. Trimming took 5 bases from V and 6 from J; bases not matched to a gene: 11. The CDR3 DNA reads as TGTGCCAGCAGCCACGTGGGACAGGGTATCCTCGAGCAGTACTTC. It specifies CASSHVGQGILEQYF.

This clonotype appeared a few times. The CDR3: CASSLTSYEQYF. The CDR3 DNA is TGTGCCAGCAGCTTGACTTCCTACGAGCAGTACTTC. This chain connects TRBV11-2 to TRBJ2-7; D not resolved. The V end was cut by 3 bases, the J end by 1 base, with 4 bases between. This CDR3 region has 12 residues. Per germline, CDR1 SGHAT and CDR2 FQNNGV.

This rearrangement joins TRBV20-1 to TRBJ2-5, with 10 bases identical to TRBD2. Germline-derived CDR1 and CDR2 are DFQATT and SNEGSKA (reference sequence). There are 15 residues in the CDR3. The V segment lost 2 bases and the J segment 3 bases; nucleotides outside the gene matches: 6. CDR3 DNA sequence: TGCAGTGCTAGACCCGGCCTAGCGGGAGAAGAGACCCAGTACTTC. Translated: CSARPGLAGEETQYF.

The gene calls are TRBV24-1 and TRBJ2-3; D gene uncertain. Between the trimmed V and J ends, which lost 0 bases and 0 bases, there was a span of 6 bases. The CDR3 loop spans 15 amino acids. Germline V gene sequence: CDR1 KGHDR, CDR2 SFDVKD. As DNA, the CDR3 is TGTGCCACCAGTGATTTGCATTGGAGCACAGATACGCAGTATTTT. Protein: CATSDLHWSTDTQYF.

The CDR3 here is CASSSGQGNANYGYTF. CDR3 sequence (DNA): TGTGCCAGCAGCTCGGGACAGGGAAACGCTAACTATGGCTACACCTTC. The rearrangement joins TRBV11-3 to TRBJ1-2; the match to TRBD1 covers 9 bases. The CDR3 contains 16 residues. The germline CDR1 and CDR2 sequences are SGHNT and YENEEA. V gave up 4 bases and J gave up 0 bases; unmatched junction bases: 6.

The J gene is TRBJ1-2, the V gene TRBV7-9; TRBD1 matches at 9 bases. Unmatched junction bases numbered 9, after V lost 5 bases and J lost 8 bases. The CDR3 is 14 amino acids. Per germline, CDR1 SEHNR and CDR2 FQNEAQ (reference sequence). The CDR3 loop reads CASSTQRDRGGYTF. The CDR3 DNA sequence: TGTGCCAGCAGCACCCAGAGAGACAGGGGGGGCTACACCTTC.

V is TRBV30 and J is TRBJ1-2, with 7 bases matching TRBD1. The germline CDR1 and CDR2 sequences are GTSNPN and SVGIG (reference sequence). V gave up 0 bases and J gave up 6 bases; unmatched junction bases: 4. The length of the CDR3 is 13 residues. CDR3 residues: CAWSVLTGDGYTF. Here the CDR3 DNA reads TGTGCCTGGAGTGTACTCACAGGGGATGGCTACACCTTC.

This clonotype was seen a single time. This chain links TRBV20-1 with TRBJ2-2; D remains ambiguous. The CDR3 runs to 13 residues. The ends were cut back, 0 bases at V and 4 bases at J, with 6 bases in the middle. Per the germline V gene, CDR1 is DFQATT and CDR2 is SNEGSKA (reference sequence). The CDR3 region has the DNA TGCAGTGCTAGAGACTGGACCACCGGGGAGCTGTTTTTT. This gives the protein CSARDWTTGELFF.

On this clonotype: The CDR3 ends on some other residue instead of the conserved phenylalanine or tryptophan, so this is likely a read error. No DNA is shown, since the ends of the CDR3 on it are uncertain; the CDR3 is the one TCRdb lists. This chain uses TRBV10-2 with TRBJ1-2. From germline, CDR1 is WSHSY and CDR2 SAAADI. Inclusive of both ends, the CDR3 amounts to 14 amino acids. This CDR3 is CASSDITSGGRNPY.

CDR3 sequence (DNA): TGCGCCAGCAGCGAGGGACCCAGCACAGATACGCAGTATTTT. Translated: CASSEGPSTDTQYF. The chain carries TRBV5-1 and TRBJ2-3; D may correspond to TRBD1 or TRBD2 (5 bases each). This CDR3 comprises 14 residues. Deletions cut 4 bases from V and 0 bases from J, with 9 bases between. Germline lookup yields CDR1 SGHRS and CDR2 YFSETQ. Combining the CDR3 with reference TRBV5-1 and TRBJ2-3 gives the whole variable domain KAGVTQTPRYLIKTRGQQVTLSCSPISGHRSVSWYQQTPGQGLQFLFEYFSETQRNKGNFPGRFSGRQFSNSRSEMNVSTLELGDSALYLCASSEGPSTDTQYFGPGTRLTVL.